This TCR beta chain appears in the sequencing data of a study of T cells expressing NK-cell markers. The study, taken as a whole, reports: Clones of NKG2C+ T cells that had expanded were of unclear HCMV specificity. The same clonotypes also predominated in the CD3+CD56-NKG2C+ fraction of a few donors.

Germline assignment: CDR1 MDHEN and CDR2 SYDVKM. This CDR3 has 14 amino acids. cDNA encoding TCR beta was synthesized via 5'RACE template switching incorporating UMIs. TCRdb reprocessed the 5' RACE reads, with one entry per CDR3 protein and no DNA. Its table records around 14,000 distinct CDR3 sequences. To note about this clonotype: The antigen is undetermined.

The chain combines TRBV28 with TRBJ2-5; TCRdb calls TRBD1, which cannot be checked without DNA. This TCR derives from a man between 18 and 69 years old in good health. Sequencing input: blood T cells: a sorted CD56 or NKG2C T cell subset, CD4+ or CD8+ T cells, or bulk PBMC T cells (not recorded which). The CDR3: CASSLGQPSGTQYF.